This T cell receptor beta chain was obtained from a study of control samples from healthy donors and cancer patients. V was pared by 2 bases and J by 7 bases, with 9 bases between. The germline CDR1 and CDR2 sequences are SGHVS and FQNEAQ. The CDR3 is made up of 13 amino acids. The data were produced by immunoSEQ multiplex PCR, yet TCRdb's version contains in-frame clones alone and is incomplete. Here the sample spans approximately 170,000 clones, 91% being singletons. The J gene is TRBJ1-5, the V gene TRBV7-8; perhaps TRBD1 as D (6 bases). Sequencing used blood. The source of this sequence is a woman aged 25 to 39 in good health. The CDR3 nucleotides read TGTGCCAGCAGCTTACAGGGGAGGCAGCCCCAGCATTTT. It encodes CASSLQGRQPQHF. Based on the CDR3 plus reference TRBV7-8 and TRBJ1-5, the full variable domain is GAGVSQSPRYKVAKRGQDVALRCDPISGHVSLFWYQQALGQGPEFLTYFQNEAQLDKSGLPSDRFFAERPEGSVSTLKIQRTQQEDSAVYLCASSLQGRQPQHFGDGTRLSIL.